This record looks at one T cell receptor beta chain sequence and its context. Original methodology: Amplified reference gene primers provided the basis for estimating nucleated cell counts. Some clones are missing from TCRdb's copy, which holds only in-frame ones; the method was immunoSEQ multiplex PCR. Clonal size and the V and J genes are those of that table, whereas D and trimming came from the DNA. Seen here are 400,000 to 550,000 clones, 87% observed once, and the top ten hold roughly 1.9%. The sample belongs to a study of blood T cell repertoires in COVID-19. Study-wide context: COVID-19 samples collected from the United States, Italy and Spain covered acute and convalescent phases. Sources were T cells, B-cell-depleted T cells, or PBMCs; the material itself was cDNA or gDNA.

This CDR3 is 17 amino acids long. Germline-derived CDR1 and CDR2 are SEHNR and FQNEAQ (reference sequence). V lost 6 bases, J lost 0 bases, and 5 bases stayed unmatched. This sequence joins TRBV7-9 and TRBJ2-6, with 10 nucleotides matching TRBD1. The TCR was taken from a woman aged 18-35 years with acute COVID-19. Sequences were obtained from PBMCs or T cells enriched from blood (not recorded which). CDR3 protein: CASRRDRGSSGANVLTF. For the CDR3, the DNA is TGTGCCAGCAGACGGGACAGGGGCTCCTCTGGGGCCAACGTCCTGACTTTC.